This note documents a single T cell receptor (beta chain) sequence. Libraries were prepared by immunoSEQ multiplex PCR; TCRdb keeps only in-frame clonotypes and omits some of them. Of a few hundred thousand clones listed, about 82% were seen once; the top ten hold about 12%. The data originate from a study of blood T cell repertoires in COVID-19. CDR1 is LNHDA, CDR2 SQIVND, per germline (reference sequence). V lost 6 bases and J lost 4; bases outside the gene matches: 8. There are 15 residues in the CDR3. The chain recombines TRBV19 with TRBJ1-2, with TRBD1 matching 10 bases. Sequenced input: peripheral blood. The sequence was collected from a man aged 80 or over with acute or convalescent COVID-19. In nucleotides, the CDR3 is TGTGCCAGTAGAGACCGGGACAGGGGTGCCTATGGCTACACCTTC. It is translated as CASRDRDRGAYGYTF.